Listed here are 19 T cell receptor beta chains from one sample, sequenced in a study of PD-1 blockade in classical Hodgkin lymphoma. Profiling relied on immunoSEQ multiplex PCR, and the TCRdb table lists in-frame clones only, not all of them. The sample contains around 21,000 clones, approximately 88% of which appear only once. Time point: cycle 4 day 1 (C4D1), after less than seven weeks of nivolumab. With no exception, relapse followed autologous stem cell transplantation in all patients, and brentuximab vedotin exposure varied. CD8+ T cell isolation from thawed PBMCs was performed by magnetic negative selection. The sequencing used CD8+ T cells from blood, collected before the fourth cycle of nivolumab. These TCRs come from a human donor with classical Hodgkin lymphoma.

The chain uses TRBV4-1 and TRBJ2-5; 7 bases are shared with TRBD1. V shed 1 base and J 5 bases; nucleotides not matched to a gene: 4. This CDR3 is 14 amino acids long. Germline CDR1 is MGHRA and CDR2 is YSYEKL. The DNA for the CDR3 is TGCGCCAGCAGCCAAGTACAGGGGCCTGAGACCCAGTACTTC. Translating it yields CASSQVQGPETQYF.

The chain recombines TRBV7-9 with TRBJ1-1, with a weak D call TRBD1 (6 bases). This CDR3 comprises 15 residues. Germline assignment: CDR1 SEHNR and CDR2 FQNEAQ (reference sequence). V lost 6 bases to trimming and J lost 1 base, with 15 bases between them. The CDR3 region has the DNA TGTGCCAGCAGTTCGGGGGCAGGGTGGAACACTGAAGCTTTCTTT. It encodes CASSSGAGWNTEAFF.

This clone was counted once. The CDR3 DNA reads TGTGCCAGCAGTTTTGGCCGGGGACAGTTTGGCGGCTACACCTTC. Protein sequence: CASSFGRGQFGGYTF. V is TRBV27 and J is TRBJ1-2, with TRBD1 matching over 7 bases. This CDR3 has 15 amino acids. Germline lookup yields CDR1 MNHEY and CDR2 SMNVEV (reference sequence). Losses at the gene ends were 3 bases for V and 8 bases for J; bases not matched to a gene: 12.

A few counts support this clone. The chain is built from TRBV11-2 and TRBJ1-2; no firm D call. V lost 5 bases and J 8 bases, leaving 12 bases between the germline ends. CDR3 size: 12 residues. Looked up from germline, CDR1 is SGHAT and CDR2 is FQNNGV. The CDR3 DNA reads TGTGCCAGCAGCCTGGAGGTGGACGGCTACACCTTC. This encodes CASSLEVDGYTF.

The chain links TRBV7-9 to TRBJ2-7, with D possibly matching TRBD1 (6 bases). Germline V CDR1 and CDR2: SEHNR, FQNEAQ (reference sequence). V gave up 2 bases and J gave up 7 bases, with 15 bases separating them. The CDR3 sequence is 14 residues long. The CDR3: CASSLPGQALEQYF. The CDR3 DNA is TGTGCCAGCAGCTTACCGGGACAAGCCCTAGAGCAGTACTTC.

This sequence joins TRBV7-3 and TRBJ2-5, with 7 bases fitting TRBD2. The V and J ends lost 3 bases and 5 bases, in that order; junction bases with no gene match: 9. The CDR3 has 15 amino acids. In germline, CDR1 is SGHTA, CDR2 FQGTGA. The CDR3 here is CASSFGTTWGETQYF. The CDR3 region has the DNA TGTGCCAGCAGCTTTGGGACTACCTGGGGGGAGACCCAGTACTTC.

The chain uses TRBV28 and TRBJ2-7; TRBD2 matches 13 bases. The trim removed 5 bases at V and 7 bases at J, leaving 11 bases unmatched. CDR1 MDHEN and CDR2 SYDVKM come from the germline V gene. The CDR3 runs to 16 residues. CDR3 nucleotides: TGTGCCAGCAGTAGGGGAAGACTAGCGGGGGGCAGGGAGCAGTACTTC. This translates into CASSRGRLAGGREQYF.

This clone was seen once. The J gene is TRBJ2-3, the V gene TRBV4-3; perhaps TRBD2 as D (5 bases). The germline gives CDR1 LGHNA, CDR2 YSLEER. The CDR3 is 16 amino acids. Trimming took off 0 bases at V and 1 base at J, with 11 bases between the two ends. CDR3 in amino acids: CASSQDPLGGTDTQYF. The CDR3 bases are TGCGCCAGCAGCCAAGACCCCCTCGGGGGCACAGATACGCAGTATTTT.

The rearrangement links TRBV5-8 to TRBJ1-1; D gene uncertain. The V and J ends lost 6 bases and 6 bases respectively, with 15 bases between them. The CDR3 has 13 amino acids. Germline values: CDR1 SGHTS, CDR2 YDEGEE. Here the CDR3 DNA reads TGTGCCAGCACCATATTCGTGGCTTCTGAAGCTTTCTTT. Amino acids: CASTIFVASEAFF.

The chain carries TRBV5-6 and TRBJ2-7, with a weak D call TRBD2 (6 bases). Trimming took 0 bases from V and 5 from J, leaving 18 bases between them. The CDR3 totals 16 residues. From germline, CDR1 is SGHDT and CDR2 YYEEEE. This chain's CDR3 is CASSLALEGSFNEQYF. CDR3 coding DNA: TGTGCCAGCAGCTTGGCCTTGGAGGGGAGCTTTAACGAGCAGTACTTC.

This clone was detected only once. The rearrangement joins TRBV13 to TRBJ2-7, with 11 bases matching TRBD1. This CDR3 is 15 amino acids long. The germline CDR1 and CDR2 sequences are PRHDT and FYEKMQ (reference sequence). V lost 5 bases and J lost 2; bases outside the gene matches: 5. The CDR3 spells CASSPGQGAAYEQYF. The CDR3 nucleotides read TGTGCCAGCAGCCCCGGACAGGGGGCGGCCTACGAGCAGTACTTC.

The rearrangement links TRBV11-2 to TRBJ2-7; tentatively, D is TRBD2 (6 bases). CDR3 length: 14 amino acids. Trimming left V 3 bases short and J 0 bases short, with 9 bases between. CDR1 and CDR2 from the germline V gene are SGHAT and FQNNGV. In DNA, the CDR3 is TGTGCCAGCAGCTTTTCCGGGAGCTCCTACGAGCAGTACTTC. This sequence encodes CASSFSGSSYEQYF.

Written as DNA, the CDR3 is TGTGCCAGCAGTTTATCCATCGATGAGCAGTTCTTC. It yields the protein CASSLSIDEQFF. The chain links TRBV28 to TRBJ2-1; D is unresolved. Between the trimmed V and J ends, which lost 1 base and 8 bases, there was a span of 6 bases. CDR1 and CDR2 (germline): MDHEN, SYDVKM. The CDR3 consists of 12 residues.

This rearrangement joins TRBV6-5 to TRBJ2-1; D is perhaps TRBD2 (6 bases). Per germline, CDR1 MNHEY and CDR2 SVGAGI. Trimming took off 5 bases at V and 4 bases at J, with 12 bases between the two ends. The CDR3 consists of 14 residues. CDR3 in amino acids: CASSPGTPYNEQFF. Written as DNA, the CDR3 is TGTGCCAGCAGTCCCGGGACTCCGTACAATGAGCAGTTCTTC.

Regarding this clone: The junction differs from germline at one of its ends, possibly a read error. The chain has TRBV7-9 and TRBJ1-1; no definite D call. Per the germline V gene, CDR1 is SEHNR and CDR2 is FQNEAQ (reference sequence). The CDR3 sequence is 15 residues long. The CDR3 DNA is TGTGCCAGCAGCCTAGCGCCCAGCTATAACACTGAAGCTTTCTTT. It translates to CASSLAPSYNTEAFF. The full variable domain, completed using reference TRBV7-9 and TRBJ1-1, is DTGVSQNPRHKITKRGQNVTFRCDPISEHNRLYWYRQTLGQGPEFLTYFQNEAQLEKSRLLSDRFSAERPKGSFSTLEIQRTEQGDSAMYLCASSLAPSYNTEAFFGQGTRLTVV.

The chain couples TRBV9 to TRBJ1-2; D not certain. This CDR3 is built from 13 residues. CDR1 is SGDLS and CDR2 is YYNGEE in the germline V gene. The V gene lost 0 bases and the J gene lost 3 bases, with 6 bases spanning the gap. The CDR3 loop is CASSVDGHYGYTF. The CDR3 nucleotides are TGTGCCAGCAGCGTAGACGGCCACTATGGCTACACCTTC.

This chain connects TRBV6-5 to TRBJ1-1; D perhaps matches TRBD1 (6 bases). V lost 6 bases to trimming and J lost 5 bases, with 16 bases between them. Per germline, CDR1 MNHEY and CDR2 SVGAGI. CDR3 length: 14 residues. The chain's CDR3 is CASSRYGGGTEAFF. Here the CDR3 DNA reads TGTGCCAGCAGCCGTTACGGGGGCGGAACTGAAGCTTTCTTT.

The chain combines TRBV2 with TRBJ1-2; TRBD1 might be the D (6 bases). The V gene lost 8 bases and the J gene lost 4 bases, with 17 bases spanning the gap. This CDR3 has 14 residues. Germline V lookup: CDR1 SNHLY, CDR2 FYNNEI. CDR3 bases: TGTGCCAGCCCACCCCTAGGGGGGAGCTATGGCTACACCTTC. It translates to CASPPLGGSYGYTF.

The chain is built from TRBV7-2 and TRBJ1-2; D is uncertain. Germline V lookup: CDR1 SGHTA, CDR2 FQGNSA. CDR3 length: 13 residues. V lost 5 bases, J lost 4 bases, and 11 bases lay in between. The CDR3 DNA is TGTGCCAGCAGCCTACCCACGAGCTATGGCTACACCTTC. Translation: CASSLPTSYGYTF.